This TCR beta chain comes out of a study of human T cells and chemical hapten exposure. Germline loops: CDR1 LGHNA, CDR2 YNFKEQ. The CDR3 has 17 residues. Trimming took off 1 base at V and 0 bases at J, with 14 bases between the two ends. Time point specified: patch test 3, about 24 weeks after DPC sensitization. Regarding treatment: therapeutic diphenylcyclopropenone sensitization with weekly scalp DPC. One entry per CDR3 protein results from TCRdb running MiXCR on the RACE reads. The sample records about 160,000 distinct CDR3 sequences, 25% to 30% being singletons. The rearrangement links TRBV4-2 to TRBJ2-3; a weak D match, TRBD2 (6 bases). The receptor's source is a woman between 18 and 29 years old with alopecia areata. Some clones in this sample may be carry-over from other donors' samples. Sequenced material: whole blood, taken in connection with sensitization to the hapten diphenylcyclopropenone (DPC). CDR3: CASSQVWRGPSTDTQYF. CDR3 bases: TGTGCCAGCAGCCAAGTGTGGCGGGGACCTAGCACAGATACGCAGTATTTT.